The TCR beta chain described here comes from a study of cytomegalovirus exposure and HLA in healthy donors. Germline assignment: CDR1 MGHRA and CDR2 YSYEKL. Trimming removed 0 bases from V and 9 bases from J; junction bases left unmatched: 6. The CDR3 loop spans 16 amino acids. A single count supports this clone. PCR amplification relied on 60 Vbeta primers (plus 13 Jbeta primers). Here immunoSEQ multiplex PCR was the method, and the copy in TCRdb shows in-frame clones only, minus some. The sample carries under 250,000 clones, about 77% recorded once. The receptor was derived from a young woman in good health and CMV-seronegative. This chain connects TRBV4-1 to TRBJ2-1; 12 bases match TRBD2. The sequenced material came from PBMCs. The CDR3 sequence is CASSQESSGGACEQFF. CDR3 coding DNA: TGCGCCAGCAGCCAAGAGTCTAGCGGGGGGGCCTGTGAGCAGTTCTTC.